This TCR beta chain was captured by sequencing in a study of cytomegalovirus exposure and HLA in healthy donors. Study-wide points: It was only CMV serostatus that was available as immune exposure information. V- and J-gene trimming in TCR beta was tied to a missense DCLRE1C variant by an analysis performed later. Many donors carried some public TCRs, although rarity characterized most TCR sequences. Earlier findings revealed that most TCR beta V segments proved productive either about 87% or about 30% of the time.

This clone was observed a few times. Its matching antigen is unknown. Primers: 60 Vbeta forward and 13 Jbeta reverse. Profiling relied on immunoSEQ multiplex PCR, and the TCRdb table lists in-frame clones only, not all of them. The sample yields around 130,000 clones, roughly three quarters seen once. The length of the CDR3 is 14 residues. The germline gives CDR1 KGHSH, CDR2 LQKENI. The chain combines TRBV18 with TRBJ2-5, with 10 bases matching TRBD2. The end of the DNA fits TRBJ2-7 better, so the J call may be wrong. Sequencing was carried out using PBMCs. This receptor was taken from a woman aged 55-69 years in good health and CMV-seronegative. CDR3 DNA: TGTGCCAGCTCCCCTAGCGGGGGTGCCTACGAGCAGTACTTC. It yields the protein CASSPSGGAYEQYF.